Listed below are T cell receptor beta chains from one sample, sequenced in a study of T cell repertoires in cytomegalovirus infection. TCRdb passed the reads through MiXCR, listing each CDR3 protein once. The sample has about 900,000 distinct CDR3 sequences, 30% to 40% seen once. Antigens for these TCRs are unknown. The sample in question was cultured CD8+ T cells from PBMCs, obtained from culture after CMV antigen stimulation. Source of these receptors: a human donor in good health (CMV status not recorded). Some clones in this sample may be carry-over from other donors' samples. Each CDR3 is given with its conserved first and last residue. D genes are given only for firm matches. Clone sizes are given selectively: once, few, many, or a class where the clone is expanded.

V,size,D,J,DNA,CDR3
TRBV23-1,NA,NA,TRBJ1-3,TGCGCCAGCAGTCACCTCCCGGACAGTTCTGGAAACACCATATATTTT,CASSHLPDSSGNTIYF
TRBV28,NA,TRBD1,TRBJ2-5,TGTGCCAGCAGTTTGTTTGGGACAGGAGAAAGAGGCCAAGAGACCCAGTACTTC,CASSLFGTGERGQETQYF
TRBV27,few,NA,TRBJ2-3,TGTGCCAGCGGGTTGAACACAGATACGCAGTATTTT,CASGLNTDTQYF
TRBV19,few,NA,TRBJ2-1,TGTGCCAGTTCAAAGACGTCATACAATGAGCAGTTCTTC,CASSKTSYNEQFF
TRBV19,few,NA,TRBJ1-1,TGTGCCAGTAGTACCCGGGACACCCAACTAGAGACTGAAGCTTTCTTT,CASSTRDTQLETEAFF
TRBV6-8,NA,NA,TRBJ1-4,TGTGCCAGCAGTTACCGTAGGGCGGGCTTTAATGAAAAACTGTTTTTT,CASSYRRAGFNEKLFF
TRBV7-9,many,NA,TRBJ2-1,TGTGCCAGCAGCTCAGCAGATCAGTTCTTC,CASSSADQFF
TRBV27,NA,NA,TRBJ2-5,TGTGCCATAAGGGGACCGGGCGAGACCCAGTACTTC,CAIRGPGETQYF
TRBV14,many,NA,TRBJ2-1,TGTGCCAGCAGCCCTGGAAGGAGCTCCTACAATGAGCAGTTCTTC,CASSPGRSSYNEQFF
TRBV12-3/TRBV12-4,NA,TRBD1,TRBJ2-2,TGTGCCAGCAGTTTAGGTACAGGGGCTAGAACCGGGGAGCTGTTTTTT,CASSLGTGARTGELFF
TRBV5-4,once,TRBD1,TRBJ2-2,TGTGCCAGCAGCTTGGTCGGACAGGCCCCGAACACCGGGGAGCTGTTTTTT,CASSLVGQAPNTGELFF
TRBV11-3,NA,NA,TRBJ2-2,TGTGTCAGCAGCTTAGACGGCACCTTAGCCGGGGAGCTGTTTTTT,CVSSLDGTLAGELFF
TRBV6-2/TRBV6-3,NA,NA,TRBJ2-1,TGTGCCAGCAGTAAGGACTTTAATGAGCAGTTCTTC,CASSKDFNEQFF
TRBV12-3/TRBV12-4,NA,NA,TRBJ1-3,TGTGCCAGCAGTTTGATGGTTCTCTCTGGAAACACCATATATTTT,CASSLMVLSGNTIYF
TRBV7-2,NA,NA,TRBJ2-1,TGTGTCAGCAGCCCAGCCGCCTCAGCATACAATGAGCAGTTCTTC,CVSSPAASAYNEQFF
TRBV12-3/TRBV12-4,few,TRBD1,TRBJ1-2,TGTGCCAGCACCACAGGGGTATCTGGCTACACCTTC,CASTTGVSGYTF
TRBV7-2,NA,NA,TRBJ1-2,TGTGCCAGCAGTCCCCACCGGGGGCCGAATGGCTACACCTTC,CASSPHRGPNGYTF
TRBV19,NA,NA,TRBJ2-1,TGTGCCAGTAGCCCGGCCAGGGGTCGCTTGTCCAATGAGCAGTTCTTC,CASSPARGRLSNEQFF
TRBV29-1,NA,NA,TRBJ1-2,TGCAGCGCTGAAGGGGGTTTCGGGGGAAAAGGAGGCTACACCTTC,CSAEGGFGGKGGYTF
TRBV9,NA,NA,TRBJ2-3,TGTGCCAGCAGCGTAGGGCGGGCAGGGGTCCCTTTCACAGATACGCAGTATTTT,CASSVGRAGVPFTDTQYF
TRBV4-2,NA,NA,TRBJ1-5,TGTGCCAGCAGCCCAAGTAGCGGGGGGGGCGGTCAGCCCCAGCATTTT,CASSPSSGGGGQPQHF
TRBV7-2,many,TRBD2,TRBJ2-3,TGTGCCAGCCCTACCACTAGCGGAGTTACAGATACGCAGTATTTT,CASPTTSGVTDTQYF
TRBV19,NA,TRBD2,TRBJ2-1,TGTGCCAGTAGTCGGACTAGCGGGGGGGTCTACAATGAGCAGTTCTTC,CASSRTSGGVYNEQFF
TRBV12-3/TRBV12-4,once,NA,TRBJ1-3,TGTGCCAGCAGTTCCCCAGATGGAAACACCATATATTTT,CASSSPDGNTIYF
TRBV5-1,NA,TRBD1,TRBJ2-5,TGCGCCAGCAGCTTGGGGGACAGGGGATACTTGCGGGAGACCCAGTACTTC,CASSLGDRGYLRETQYF
TRBV4-2,NA,NA,TRBJ2-7,TGTGCCAGCAGCCAAGCCACCCCCTCCTACGAGCAGTACTTC,CASSQATPSYEQYF
TRBV5-1,NA,NA,TRBJ2-2,TGCGCCAGCAGCTTGGGACGGATCGACACCGGGGAGCTGTTTTTT,CASSLGRIDTGELFF
TRBV7-9,NA,NA,TRBJ2-3,TGTGCCAGCAGATACCGGGACCCTAGCATAGATACGCAGTATTTT,CASRYRDPSIDTQYF